This TCR beta chain appears in the sequencing data of a study of PD-L1 blockade in urothelial cancer. TCRdb's copy holds only in-frame clones and misses some; the assay was immunoSEQ multiplex PCR. Seen here are 50,000 or so clones, around 84% observed once, and the top ten hold roughly 22%. Trimming left V 3 bases short and J 4 bases short, with 9 bases between. Germline V gene data show CDR1 as KGHSH and CDR2 as LQKENI. The CDR3 contains 13 residues. Regarding time point: pretreatment peripheral blood. The V and J genes are TRBV18 and TRBJ1-1, with D uncertain. The sample here was PBMCs, taken around atezolizumab (anti-PD-L1) treatment. The clonotype originates from a man aged 60-69 years with urothelial cancer. Written as DNA, the CDR3 is TGTGCCAGCTCACCCGAGGTTGGCACTGAAGCTTTCTTT. Translated: CASSPEVGTEAFF.